The 8 T cell receptor beta chains presented below share a single source sample, sequenced in a study of CD8+ T cells in alopecia areata. Treatment here: oral pan-JAK inhibitor, 5-10 mg twice daily. Extraction and reverse transcription of RNA yielded cDNA as the sequencing template. Sequencing was performed with immunoSEQ multiplex PCR; in TCRdb, only in-frame clones are kept and a portion is missing. Among some 180,000 clones, approximately 50% were seen once, and the ten largest hold around 10%. The sample in question was CD8+ T cells sorted from blood, obtained around week 54, from a patient treated with tofacitinib. These receptor sequences come from a human donor with alopecia areata.

A few counts support this clone. The chain joins TRBV18 to TRBJ2-1; 11 nucleotides align to TRBD2. Trimming removed 3 bases from V and 0 bases from J; junction bases left unmatched: 1. The CDR3 length is 16 residues. The germline V gene encodes CDR1 KGHSH and CDR2 LQKENI. This CDR3 reads CASSPTSGGSYNEQFF. The CDR3 nucleotides are TGTGCCAGCTCACCTACTAGCGGGGGCTCCTACAATGAGCAGTTCTTC.

This sequence joins TRBV12-5 and TRBJ1-4; D remains ambiguous. The CDR3 is made up of 15 amino acids. Trimming stripped 4 bases from V and 9 bases from J, with 18 bases between. Germline V gene lookup returns CDR1 LGHNT and CDR2 FRNRAP. The CDR3 here is CASGYWESTLKKLFF. Here the CDR3 DNA reads TGTGCTAGTGGTTACTGGGAATCTACCCTGAAAAAACTGTTTTTT.

This rearrangement joins TRBV5-6 to TRBJ2-7; tentative D call: TRBD2 (5 bases). This CDR3 comprises 12 residues. In germline, CDR1 is SGHDT, CDR2 YYEEEE. V was clipped by 4 bases and J by 6 bases, with 11 bases between them. The CDR3 loop reads CASSIQRSEQYF. As DNA, the CDR3 is TGTGCCAGCAGCATACAGCGGAGCGAGCAGTACTTC.

The chain uses TRBV30 and TRBJ1-6, with D hard to call. The CDR3 spans 14 residues. Trimming cost V 0 bases and J 10 bases, with 13 bases left between them. CDR1 is GTSNPN and CDR2 is SVGIG in the germline V gene (reference sequence). The CDR3 here is CAWSVHPVGSPLHF. The CDR3 region has the DNA TGTGCCTGGAGTGTACACCCCGTGGGGTCACCCCTCCACTTT.

This clone was seen more than once but under ten times. The V call is TRBV6-6, the J call TRBJ2-1; D gene ambiguous. Trimming cost V 5 bases and J 6 bases, with 17 bases left between them. CDR1 is MNHNY and CDR2 is SVGAGI in the germline V gene (reference sequence). The CDR3 sequence is 15 residues long. The CDR3 is CASSSSKDGSNEQFF. DNA for the CDR3: TGTGCCAGCAGTAGCAGCAAGGACGGAAGCAATGAGCAGTTCTTC.

This clone appeared a few times. The chain has TRBV7-3 and TRBJ2-1, with D unresolved. The germline gives CDR1 SGHTA, CDR2 FQGTGA. This CDR3 is 15 amino acids long. The V gene lost 1 base and the J gene lost 4 bases, with 11 bases spanning the gap. The CDR3 DNA follows: TGTGCCAGCAGCTTAAATAGGGAACAATACAATGAGCAGTTCTTC. As protein: CASSLNREQYNEQFF.

The V gene is TRBV5-6, the J gene TRBJ2-2, with D hard to call. This CDR3 is built from 12 residues. The V end was cut by 4 bases, the J end by 8 bases, with 9 bases between. Germline CDR1 reads SGHDT; CDR2 reads YYEEEE. The CDR3 coding sequence is TGTGCCAGCAGCCCCCCTTCAGGGGAGCTGTTTTTT. As protein: CASSPPSGELFF.

The gene calls are TRBV9 and TRBJ2-7; D possibly matches TRBD1 or TRBD2 (5 bases each). The germline V and J ends were trimmed by 3 bases and 2 bases, with 18 bases remaining between them. The CDR3 spans 16 residues. Germline lookup yields CDR1 SGDLS and CDR2 YYNGEE. The CDR3 nucleotides are TGTGCCAGCAGCGCGAGCCACACACGGGACCCCTACGAGCAGTACTTC. It encodes CASSASHTRDPYEQYF.